This T cell receptor (beta chain) appears in the sequencing data of a study of blood T cell repertoires in COVID-19. Across the study: Researchers got acute and convalescent COVID-19 samples from the United States, Italy and Spain.

Trimming took off 4 bases at V and 6 bases at J, with 18 bases between the two ends. This CDR3 region has 16 residues. The germline V gene encodes CDR1 KGHDR and CDR2 SFDVKD. Profiling relied on immunoSEQ multiplex PCR, and the TCRdb table lists in-frame clones only, not all of them. Of around 89,000 clones detected, more than 70% appear once; the ten largest clones hold approximately 0.5%. This sequence was found in a man in his sixties with acute or convalescent COVID-19. The chain has TRBV24-1 and TRBJ2-1, with a tentative D call TRBD2 (5 bases). Source material: peripheral blood. CDR3 in DNA: TGTGCCACCAGTGACCACCGACGGGGATCAGGCAATGAGCAGTTCTTC. It specifies CATSDHRRGSGNEQFF.